This T cell receptor beta chain was captured in a study of shared clonotypes between healthy human individuals. Study findings and constraints: Only blood was sampled; tissue repertoires likely differ. The rarefaction results pointed to incomplete sorted-subset sequencing despite large depth. Since donors were few, the genetic and exposure-history diversity represented was limited.

CDR1 SGHDT and CDR2 YYEEEE come from the germline V gene. V shed 6 bases and J shed 4 bases, with 12 bases lying between them. This CDR3 has 13 amino acids. Assay: immunoSEQ multiplex PCR; the TCRdb copy retains only in-frame clones and omits some. This sample has around 2.5 million clones, with 80% to 95% found just once. For this clone: The antigen remains undetermined.

The sequence was obtained from a man aged 18 to 30 in good health. Some clones in this sample may be carry-over from other donors' samples. Specimen: naive CD4+ T cells from PBMCs. Documented subset: CD45RA+ positively selected. The chain has TRBV5-6 and TRBJ2-3; TRBD2 might be the D (5 bases). CDR3 sequence (DNA): TGTGCCAGCATACAGTTCGGGGCAGATACGCAGTATTTT. Translating it yields CASIQFGADTQYF.